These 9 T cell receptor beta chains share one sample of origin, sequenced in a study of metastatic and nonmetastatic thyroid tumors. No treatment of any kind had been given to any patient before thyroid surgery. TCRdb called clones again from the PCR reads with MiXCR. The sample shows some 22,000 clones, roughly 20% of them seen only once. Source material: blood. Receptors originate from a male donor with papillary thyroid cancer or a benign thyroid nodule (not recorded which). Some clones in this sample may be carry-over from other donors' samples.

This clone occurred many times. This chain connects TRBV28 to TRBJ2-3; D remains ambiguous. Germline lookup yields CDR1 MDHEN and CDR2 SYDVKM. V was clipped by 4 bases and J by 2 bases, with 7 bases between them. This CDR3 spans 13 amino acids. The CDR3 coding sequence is TGTGCCAGCAGTTCCCGACTCACAGATACGCAGTATTTT. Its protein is CASSSRLTDTQYF.

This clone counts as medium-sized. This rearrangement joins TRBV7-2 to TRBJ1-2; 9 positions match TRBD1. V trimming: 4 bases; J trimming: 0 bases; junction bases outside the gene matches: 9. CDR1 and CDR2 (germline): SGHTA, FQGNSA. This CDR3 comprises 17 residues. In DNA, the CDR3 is TGTGCCAGCAGCTCCGGACAGGGGAGCACCCCTAACTATGGCTACACCTTC. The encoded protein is CASSSGQGSTPNYGYTF.

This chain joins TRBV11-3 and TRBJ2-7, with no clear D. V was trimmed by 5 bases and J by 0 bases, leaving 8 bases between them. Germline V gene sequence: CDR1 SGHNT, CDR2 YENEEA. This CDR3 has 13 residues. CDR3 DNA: TGTGCCAGCAGCAAAGGCCTCTCCTACGAGCAGTACTTC. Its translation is CASSKGLSYEQYF.

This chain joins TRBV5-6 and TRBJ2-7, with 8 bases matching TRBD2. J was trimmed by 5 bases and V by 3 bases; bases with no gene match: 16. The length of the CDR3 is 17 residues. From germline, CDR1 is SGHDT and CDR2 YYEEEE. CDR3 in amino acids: CASSSTVFSGSIDEQYF. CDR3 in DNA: TGTGCCAGCAGCTCCACTGTCTTCAGCGGGAGTATCGACGAGCAGTACTTC.

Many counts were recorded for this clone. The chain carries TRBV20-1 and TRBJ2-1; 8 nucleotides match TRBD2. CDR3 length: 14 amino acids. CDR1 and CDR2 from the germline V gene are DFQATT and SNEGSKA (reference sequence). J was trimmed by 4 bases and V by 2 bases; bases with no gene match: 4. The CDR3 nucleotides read TGCAGTGCTAGATCACTAGCGGAGTACAATGAGCAGTTCTTC. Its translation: CSARSLAEYNEQFF.

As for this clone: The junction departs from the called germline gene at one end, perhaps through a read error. In DNA, the CDR3 is TGTGCCAGCAGTGAAGATCTGGGGCCCCACACTGAAGCTTCCTTT. Translated, it gives CASSEDLGPHTEASF. This chain connects TRBV6-1 to TRBJ1-1; D might be TRBD1 (5 bases). This CDR3 is built from 15 residues. Germline V gene data show CDR1 as MNHNS and CDR2 as SASEGT.

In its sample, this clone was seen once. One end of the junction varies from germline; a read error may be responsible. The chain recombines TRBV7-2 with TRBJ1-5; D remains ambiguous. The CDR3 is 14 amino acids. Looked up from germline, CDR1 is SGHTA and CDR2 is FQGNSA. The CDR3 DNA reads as TGTGCCATCAGCCCGCATCAGTGGTGTCAGCCCCAGCATTTT. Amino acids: CAISPHQWCQPQHF.

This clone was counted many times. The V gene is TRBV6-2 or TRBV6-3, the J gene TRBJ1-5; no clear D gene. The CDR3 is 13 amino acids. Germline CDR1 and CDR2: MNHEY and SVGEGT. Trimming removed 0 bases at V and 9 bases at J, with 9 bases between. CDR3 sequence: CASSYSSKGPQHF. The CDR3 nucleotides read TGTGCCAGCAGTTACTCGAGTAAGGGGCCCCAGCATTTT.

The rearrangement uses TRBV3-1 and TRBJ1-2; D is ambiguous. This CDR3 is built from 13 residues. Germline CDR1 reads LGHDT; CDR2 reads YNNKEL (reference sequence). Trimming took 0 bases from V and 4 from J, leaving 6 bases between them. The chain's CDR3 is CASSQEGLYGYTF. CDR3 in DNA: TGTGCCAGCAGCCAAGAGGGCCTCTATGGCTACACCTTC.